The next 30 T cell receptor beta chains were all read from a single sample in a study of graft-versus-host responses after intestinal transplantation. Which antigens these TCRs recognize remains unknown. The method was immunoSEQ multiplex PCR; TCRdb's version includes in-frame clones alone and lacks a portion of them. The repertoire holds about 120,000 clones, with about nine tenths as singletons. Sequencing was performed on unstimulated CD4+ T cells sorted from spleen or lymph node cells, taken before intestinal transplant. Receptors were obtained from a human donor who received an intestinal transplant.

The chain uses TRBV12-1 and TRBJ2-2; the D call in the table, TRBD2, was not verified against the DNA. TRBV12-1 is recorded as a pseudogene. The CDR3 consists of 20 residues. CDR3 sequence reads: CASSLSLGLAGGGNTGELFF. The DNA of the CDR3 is TGTGCCAGCAGCCTATCCTTGGGGCTAGCGGGGGGTGGGAACACCGGGGAGCTGTTTTTT.

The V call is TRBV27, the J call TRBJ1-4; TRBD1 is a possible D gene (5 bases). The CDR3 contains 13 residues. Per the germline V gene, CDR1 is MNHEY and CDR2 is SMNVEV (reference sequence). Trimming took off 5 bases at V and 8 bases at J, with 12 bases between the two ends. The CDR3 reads CASSRGVGEKLFF. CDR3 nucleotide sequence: TGTGCCAGCAGTCGGGGGGTCGGAGAAAAACTGTTTTTT. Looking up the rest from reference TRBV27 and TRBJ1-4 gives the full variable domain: EAQVTQNPRYLITVTGKKLTVTCSQNMNHEYMSWYRQDPGLGLRQIYYSMNVEVTDKGDVPEGYKVSRKEKRNFPLILESPSPNQTSLYFCASSRGVGEKLFFGSGTQLSVL.

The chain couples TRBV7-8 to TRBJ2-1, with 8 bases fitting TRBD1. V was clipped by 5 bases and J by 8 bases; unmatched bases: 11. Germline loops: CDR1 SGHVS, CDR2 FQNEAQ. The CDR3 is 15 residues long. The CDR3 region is CASSPRTGFGDEQFF. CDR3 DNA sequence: TGTGCCAGCAGCCCCAGGACAGGGTTCGGTGATGAGCAGTTCTTC.

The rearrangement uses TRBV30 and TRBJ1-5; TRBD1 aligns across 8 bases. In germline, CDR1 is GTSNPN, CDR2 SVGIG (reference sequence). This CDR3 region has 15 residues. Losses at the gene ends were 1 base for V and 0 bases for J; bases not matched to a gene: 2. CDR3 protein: CAWSEGQASNQPQHF. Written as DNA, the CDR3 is TGTGCCTGGAGTGAGGGACAGGCTAGCAATCAGCCCCAGCATTTT.

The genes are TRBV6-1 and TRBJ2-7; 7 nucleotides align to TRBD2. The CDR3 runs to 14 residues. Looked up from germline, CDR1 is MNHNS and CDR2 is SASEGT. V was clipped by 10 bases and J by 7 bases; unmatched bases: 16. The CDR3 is CATWKGLLSGEQYF. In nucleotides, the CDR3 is TGTGCCACTTGGAAGGGACTACTGAGTGGGGAGCAGTACTTC.

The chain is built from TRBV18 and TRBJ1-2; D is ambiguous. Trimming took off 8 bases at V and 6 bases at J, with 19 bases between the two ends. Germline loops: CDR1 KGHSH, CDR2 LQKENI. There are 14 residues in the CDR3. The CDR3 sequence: CASQKTGDKNGYTF. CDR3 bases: TGTGCCAGCCAGAAGACGGGAGACAAAAATGGCTACACCTTC.

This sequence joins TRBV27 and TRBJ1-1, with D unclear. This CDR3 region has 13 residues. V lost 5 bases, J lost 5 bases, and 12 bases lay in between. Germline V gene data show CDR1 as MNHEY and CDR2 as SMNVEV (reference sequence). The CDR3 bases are TGTGCCAGCAGTCCTCAGAGGGTAACTGAAGCTTTCTTT. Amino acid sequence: CASSPQRVTEAFF.

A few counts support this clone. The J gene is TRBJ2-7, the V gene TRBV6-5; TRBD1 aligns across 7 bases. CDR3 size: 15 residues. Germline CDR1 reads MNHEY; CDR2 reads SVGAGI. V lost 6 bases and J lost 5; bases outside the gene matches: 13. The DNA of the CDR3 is TGTGCCAGCAGCCGCACTAGGGGGCCTTCCCACGAGCAGTACTTC. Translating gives CASSRTRGPSHEQYF.

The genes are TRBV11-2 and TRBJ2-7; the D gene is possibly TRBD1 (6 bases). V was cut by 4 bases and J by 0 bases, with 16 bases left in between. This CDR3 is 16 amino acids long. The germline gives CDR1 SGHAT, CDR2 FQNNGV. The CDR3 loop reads CASSSHQGKVSYEQYF. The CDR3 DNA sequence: TGTGCCAGCAGCTCACACCAGGGGAAGGTCTCCTACGAGCAGTACTTC. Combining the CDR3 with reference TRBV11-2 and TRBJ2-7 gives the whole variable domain EAGVAQSPRYKIIEKRQSVAFWCNPISGHATLYWYQQILGQGPKLLIQFQNNGVVDDSQLPKDRFSAERLKGVDSTLKIQPAKLEDSAVYLCASSSHQGKVSYEQYFGPGTRLTVT.

The CDR3 region has the DNA TGTGCCAGCAGGGGAAGGGGCGAGCAGTACTTC. This encodes CASRGRGEQYF. The chain links TRBV14 to TRBJ2-5; perhaps TRBD1 as D (5 bases). Gene TRBJ2-7 matches the end of the DNA better, so the J call may be wrong. This CDR3 has 11 residues. Germline-derived CDR1 and CDR2 are SGHDN and FVKESK.

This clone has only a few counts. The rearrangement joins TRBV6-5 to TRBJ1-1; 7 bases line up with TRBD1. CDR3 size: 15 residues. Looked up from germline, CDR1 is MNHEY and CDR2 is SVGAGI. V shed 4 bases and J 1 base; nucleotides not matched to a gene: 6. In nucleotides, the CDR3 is TGTGCCAGCAGTTTCGACAGGGCCCAGAACACTGAAGCTTTCTTT. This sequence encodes CASSFDRAQNTEAFF.

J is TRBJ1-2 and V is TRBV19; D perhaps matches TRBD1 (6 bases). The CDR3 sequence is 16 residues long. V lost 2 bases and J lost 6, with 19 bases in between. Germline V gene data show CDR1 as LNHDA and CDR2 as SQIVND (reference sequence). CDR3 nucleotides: TGTGCCAGTAGTATAAGTTGGGGGCCCCCCCTCGATGGCTACACCTTC. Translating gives CASSISWGPPLDGYTF. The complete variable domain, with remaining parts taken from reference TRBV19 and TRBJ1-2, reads DGGITQSPKYLFRKEGQNVTLSCEQNLNHDAMYWYRQDPGQGLRLIYYSQIVNDFQKGDIAEGYSVSREKKESFPLTVTSAQKNPTAFYLCASSISWGPPLDGYTFGSGTRLTVV.

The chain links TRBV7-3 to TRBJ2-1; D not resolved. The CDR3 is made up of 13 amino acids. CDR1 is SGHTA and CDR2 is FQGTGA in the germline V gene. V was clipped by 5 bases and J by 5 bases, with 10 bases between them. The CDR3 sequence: CASSRVRNNEQFF. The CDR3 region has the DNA TGTGCCAGCAGCCGAGTGCGTAACAATGAGCAGTTCTTC.

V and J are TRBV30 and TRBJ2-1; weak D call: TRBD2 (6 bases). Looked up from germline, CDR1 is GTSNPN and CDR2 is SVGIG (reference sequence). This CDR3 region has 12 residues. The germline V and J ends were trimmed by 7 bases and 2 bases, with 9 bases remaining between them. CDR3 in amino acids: CALGLAYNEQFF. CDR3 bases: TGTGCCTTGGGACTGGCCTACAATGAGCAGTTCTTC. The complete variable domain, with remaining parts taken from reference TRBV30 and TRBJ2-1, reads SQTIHQWPATLVQPVGSPLSLECTVEGTSNPNLYWYRQAAGRGLQLLFYSVGIGQISSEVPQNLSASRPQDRQFILSSKKLLLSDSGFYLCALGLAYNEQFFGPGTRLTVL.

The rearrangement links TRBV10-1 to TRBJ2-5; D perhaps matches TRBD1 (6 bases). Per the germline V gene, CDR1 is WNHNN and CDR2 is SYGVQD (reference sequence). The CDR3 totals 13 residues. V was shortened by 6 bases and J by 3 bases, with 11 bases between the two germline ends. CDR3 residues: CASSRDTKETQYF. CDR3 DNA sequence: TGCGCCAGCAGCCGGGACACAAAAGAGACCCAGTACTTC.

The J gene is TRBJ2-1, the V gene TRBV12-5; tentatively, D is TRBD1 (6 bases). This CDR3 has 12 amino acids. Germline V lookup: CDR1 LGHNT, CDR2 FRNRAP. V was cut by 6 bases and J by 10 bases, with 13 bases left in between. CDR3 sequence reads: CASGLGAGEQFF. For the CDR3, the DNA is TGTGCTAGTGGCCTGGGGGCAGGGGAGCAGTTCTTC.

CDR3 DNA sequence: TGTGCCAGTAATTTAGCGGGGGGGCCCAAAAACATTCAGTACTTC. Translated: CASNLAGGPKNIQYF. V gene TRBV19 combines with J gene TRBJ2-4; 11 bases fit TRBD2. This CDR3 is built from 15 residues. V was clipped by 7 bases and J by 2 bases; unmatched bases: 4. Germline loops: CDR1 LNHDA, CDR2 SQIVND (reference sequence).

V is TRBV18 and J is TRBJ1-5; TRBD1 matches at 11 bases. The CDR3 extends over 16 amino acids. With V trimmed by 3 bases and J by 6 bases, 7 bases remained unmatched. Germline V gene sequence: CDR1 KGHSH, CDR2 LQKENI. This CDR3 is CASSPGGQGAFQPQHF. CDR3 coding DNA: TGTGCCAGCTCACCGGGAGGACAGGGGGCTTTTCAGCCCCAGCATTTT.

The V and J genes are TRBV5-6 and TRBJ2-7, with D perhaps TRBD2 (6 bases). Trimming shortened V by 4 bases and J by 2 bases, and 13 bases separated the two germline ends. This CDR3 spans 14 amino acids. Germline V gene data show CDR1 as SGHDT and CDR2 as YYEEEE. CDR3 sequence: CASSPVAGTYEQYF. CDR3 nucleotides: TGTGCCAGCAGCCCCGTTGCGGGGACCTACGAGCAGTACTTC.

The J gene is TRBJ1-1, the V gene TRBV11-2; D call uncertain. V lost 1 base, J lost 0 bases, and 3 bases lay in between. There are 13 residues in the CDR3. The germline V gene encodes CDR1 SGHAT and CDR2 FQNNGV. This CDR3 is CASSLVLNTEAFF. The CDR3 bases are TGTGCCAGCAGCTTAGTCTTGAACACTGAAGCTTTCTTT.

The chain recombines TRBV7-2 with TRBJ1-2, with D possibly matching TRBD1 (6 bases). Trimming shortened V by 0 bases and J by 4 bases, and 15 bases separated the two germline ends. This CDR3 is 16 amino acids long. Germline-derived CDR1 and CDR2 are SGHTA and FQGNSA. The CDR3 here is CASSLALVRQAYGYTF. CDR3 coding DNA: TGTGCCAGCAGCTTAGCGCTGGTTAGACAGGCCTATGGCTACACCTTC.

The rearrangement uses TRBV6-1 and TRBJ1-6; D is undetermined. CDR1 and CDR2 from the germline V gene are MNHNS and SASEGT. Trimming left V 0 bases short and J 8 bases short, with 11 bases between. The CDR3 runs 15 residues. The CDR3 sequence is CASSEAHLQYSPLHF. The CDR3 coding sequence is TGTGCCAGCAGTGAAGCGCACCTACAGTATTCACCCCTCCACTTT.

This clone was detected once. Here the CDR3 DNA reads TGTGCCTGGGGGACAGATGCAGCCGTTAGAAGCTCTGGGGCCAACGTCCTGACTTTC. This sequence encodes CAWGTDAAVRSSGANVLTF. This sequence joins TRBV30 and TRBJ2-6; 7 positions agree with TRBD1. The CDR3 has 19 residues. Germline CDR1 and CDR2: GTSNPN and SVGIG (reference sequence). Trimming at V came to 5 bases and at J to 0 bases, leaving 16 bases not matched to a gene. Based on the CDR3 plus reference TRBV30 and TRBJ2-6, the full variable domain is SQTIHQWPATLVQPVGSPLSLECTVEGTSNPNLYWYRQAAGRGLQLLFYSVGIGQISSEVPQNLSASRPQDRQFILSSKKLLLSDSGFYLCAWGTDAAVRSSGANVLTFGAGSRLTVL.

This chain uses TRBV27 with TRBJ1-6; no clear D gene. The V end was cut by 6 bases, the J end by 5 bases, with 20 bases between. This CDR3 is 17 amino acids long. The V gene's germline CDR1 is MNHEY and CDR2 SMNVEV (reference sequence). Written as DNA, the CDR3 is TGTGCCAGCAGCCGATCAGAGGGAGGGATGAATAATTCACCCCTCCACTTT. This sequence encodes CASSRSEGGMNNSPLHF.

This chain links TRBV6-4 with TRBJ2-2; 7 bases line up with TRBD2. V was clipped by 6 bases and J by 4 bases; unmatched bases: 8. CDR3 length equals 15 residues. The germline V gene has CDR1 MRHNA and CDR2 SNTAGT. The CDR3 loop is CASRAGRLGTGELFF. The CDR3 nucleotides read TGTGCCAGCAGAGCGGGACGTCTAGGCACCGGGGAGCTGTTTTTT.

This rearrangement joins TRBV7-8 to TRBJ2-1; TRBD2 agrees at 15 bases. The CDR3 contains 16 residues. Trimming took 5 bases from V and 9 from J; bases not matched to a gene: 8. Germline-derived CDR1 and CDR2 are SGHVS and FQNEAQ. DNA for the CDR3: TGTGCCAGCAGCCCCGGGGGACTAGCGGGAGGAACTGAGCAGTTCTTC. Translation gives CASSPGGLAGGTEQFF.

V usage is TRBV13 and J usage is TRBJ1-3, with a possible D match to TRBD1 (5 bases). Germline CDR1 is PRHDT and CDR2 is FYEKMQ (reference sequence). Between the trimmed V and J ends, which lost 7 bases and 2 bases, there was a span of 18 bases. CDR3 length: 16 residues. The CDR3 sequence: CASTLGGLRAGNTIYF. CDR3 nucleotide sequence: TGTGCCAGCACCCTCGGGGGGTTAAGGGCTGGAAACACCATATATTTT.

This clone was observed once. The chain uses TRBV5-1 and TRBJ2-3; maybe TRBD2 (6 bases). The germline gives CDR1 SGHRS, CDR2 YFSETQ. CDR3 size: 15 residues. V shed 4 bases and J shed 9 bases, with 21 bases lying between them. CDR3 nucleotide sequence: TGCGCCAGCAGCCCGGAGGGGAGAGGCCCAGCGACGCAGTATTTT. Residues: CASSPEGRGPATQYF.

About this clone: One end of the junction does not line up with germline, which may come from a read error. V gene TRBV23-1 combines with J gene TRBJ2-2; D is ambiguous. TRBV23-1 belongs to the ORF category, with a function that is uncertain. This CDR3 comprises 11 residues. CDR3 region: CSSPHTGELFF. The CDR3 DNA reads TGCTCCAGTCCTCACACCGGGGAGCTGTTTTTT.

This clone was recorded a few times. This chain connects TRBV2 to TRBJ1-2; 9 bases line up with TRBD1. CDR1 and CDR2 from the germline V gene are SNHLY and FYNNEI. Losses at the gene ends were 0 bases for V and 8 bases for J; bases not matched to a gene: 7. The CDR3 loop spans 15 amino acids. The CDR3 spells CASSEAPGQGGGYTF. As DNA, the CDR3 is TGTGCCAGCAGTGAAGCTCCGGGACAGGGAGGCGGCTACACCTTC.